The source of this TCR beta chain is a study of post-analysis software for immune sequencing data. Findings and caveats of the study: Compared with controls, patients had more of about 5 TRBV segments, including TRBV5-6, TRBV5-1 and TRBV20-1. With F measure, samples from one preparation batch clustered together strongly.

As for this clonotype: As yet, its antigen is unknown.

Germline loops: CDR1 SEHNR, CDR2 FQNEAQ (reference sequence). The CDR3 is 20 residues long. J lost 4 bases, V lost 3 bases, and 19 bases had no gene match. TCR beta libraries were prepared from cDNA with unique molecular identifiers. A population of roughly 0.95 to 10 million T cells gave rise to about half a million cDNA molecules. One entry per CDR3 protein, called by TCRdb with MiXCR from the PCR reads. Of about 810,000 distinct CDR3 sequences listed, about 53% were seen once; the top ten hold 4% to 5.5%. Material: blood. The TCR sequence derives from a girl between 10 and 17 years old with multiple sclerosis. V and J are TRBV7-9 and TRBJ1-4, with TRBD1 matching 8 bases. CDR3 sequence: CASSFKGASIGQGINEKLFF. Written as DNA, the CDR3 is TGTGCCAGCAGCTTTAAAGGCGCTTCCATTGGACAGGGAATTAATGAAAAACTGTTTTTT.